Following are 8 T cell receptor beta chains from one sample sequenced in a study of OX40 agonist ivuxolimab in advanced cancers. Sequencing was performed with immunoSEQ multiplex PCR; in TCRdb, only in-frame clones are kept and a portion is missing. The data contain some 48,000 clones, roughly 81% of them singletons. The sequenced sample was CD4+ or CD8+ T cells sorted from blood, obtained in a trial of the OX40 agonist ivuxolimab. These receptors all come from an adult with an advanced solid tumor such as melanoma, head and neck, liver or kidney cancer.

The chain joins TRBV7-6 to TRBJ1-6; 7 bases map to TRBD1. The CDR3 covers 17 residues. The J segment lost 6 bases and the V segment lost 5 bases, leaving 13 bases of the junction unmatched. Germline-derived CDR1 and CDR2 are SGHVS and FNYEAQ. For the CDR3, the DNA is TGTGCCAGCAGCCCCGGCGGGACAGTACCCTCTAATTCACCCCTCCACTTT. Amino acid sequence: CASSPGGTVPSNSPLHF.

The chain links TRBV9 to TRBJ2-4; 8 bases are a match to TRBD2. The CDR3 runs to 16 residues. Germline loops: CDR1 SGDLS, CDR2 YYNGEE. J lost 4 bases, V lost 3 bases, and 9 bases had no gene match. The CDR3, as DNA: TGTGCCAGCAGCGAAGGAATAGCGGGATGGAAAAACATTCAGTACTTC. This encodes CASSEGIAGWKNIQYF.

This chain connects TRBV6-8 to TRBJ1-2; no clear D. This CDR3 has 13 amino acids. Trimming removed 4 bases at V and 8 bases at J, with 14 bases between. Per the germline V gene, CDR1 is MNHGY and CDR2 is SAAAGT. The CDR3 reads CASSFDTPQGYTF. For the CDR3, the DNA is TGTGCCAGCAGTTTCGACACCCCACAGGGCTACACCTTC.

The DNA for the CDR3 is TGTGCCAGCAGCTTGTACAGGGGGCAGGGCGGACATGGCTACACCTTC. This encodes CASSLYRGQGGHGYTF. The chain couples TRBV5-6 to TRBJ1-2; 9 bases fit TRBD1. CDR1 SGHDT and CDR2 YYEEEE come from the germline V gene. The V gene end was trimmed by 1 base and the J gene end by 6 bases; junction bases not matched to a gene: 10. This CDR3 comprises 16 residues.

This chain links TRBV5-5 with TRBJ1-2; no clear D. Per the germline V gene, CDR1 is SGHKS and CDR2 is YYEKEE (reference sequence). The CDR3 runs 17 residues. V was trimmed by 1 base and J by 0 bases, leaving 16 bases between them. CDR3 sequence: CASSLFAGASANYGYTF. CDR3 nucleotides: TGTGCCAGCAGCTTGTTTGCGGGTGCTTCAGCTAACTATGGCTACACCTTC.

For this clone: A read error may account for a junction end that differs from germline. This CDR3 reads CASRSHAGAISRHRGAVF. CDR3 DNA: TGTGCCAGCAGAAGCCATGCGGGAGCTATTTCGAGACACCGGGGAGCTGTTTTT. The chain has TRBV2 and TRBJ2-2; 7 bases line up with TRBD2. Germline lookup yields CDR1 SNHLY and CDR2 FYNNEI. CDR3 length equals 18 residues.

The V call is TRBV7-2, the J call TRBJ2-5; D is perhaps TRBD1 or TRBD2 (6 bases each). V was trimmed by 1 base and J by 5 bases, leaving 11 bases between them. The V gene's germline CDR1 is SGHTA and CDR2 FQGNSA. This CDR3 has 14 residues. CDR3 in amino acids: CASSLEQGRETQYF. In nucleotides, the CDR3 is TGTGCCAGCAGCTTAGAGCAGGGGAGGGAGACCCAGTACTTC.

This clone was recorded only once. The chain links TRBV6-1 to TRBJ2-5; 7 bases are shared with TRBD1. With V trimmed by 4 bases and J by 3 bases, 17 bases remained unmatched. The CDR3 sequence is 18 residues long. The germline CDR1 and CDR2 sequences are MNHNS and SASEGT. The CDR3 coding sequence is TGTGCCAGCAGTGGTAGAGGACAGGCCCGAAGCAAAAAAGAGACCCAGTACTTC. It translates to CASSGRGQARSKKETQYF.